This T cell receptor beta chain was found in a study of blood T cell repertoires in COVID-19. Study context: Samples taken during acute and convalescent COVID-19 were collected in the United States, Italy and Spain. PBMCs, B-cell-depleted T cells, or T cells were the source of the cDNA or gDNA that made up the material.

As originally analysed: Amplification with reference gene primers provided the estimates of nucleated cell counts. TCRdb keeps only in-frame clones here, not all; method: immunoSEQ multiplex PCR. The V and J calls and clone size are taken from that table; D and trimming were inferred from the DNA. The table shows a few hundred thousand clones, with 80% to 85% occurring only once. Seattle cases were enrolled at active infection and followed longitudinally. CDR3 length: 16 amino acids. The V gene's germline CDR1 is KGHDR and CDR2 SFDVKD. Trimming at V came to 4 bases and at J to 4 bases, leaving 9 bases not matched to a gene.

The sample was peripheral blood. The receptor was isolated from a person aged 65 to 85 with COVID-19, enrolled during active disease. V is TRBV24-1 and J is TRBJ2-1; TRBD2 matches at 7 bases. This CDR3 is CATSEWGGRDYNEQFF. CDR3 DNA sequence: TGTGCCACCAGTGAATGGGGTGGGAGGGATTACAATGAGCAGTTCTTC.